Shown below are 21 T cell receptor beta chains from a single sample sequenced in a study of cytomegalovirus exposure and HLA in healthy donors. Primers for the PCR totalled 60 Vbeta and 13 Jbeta. The protocol was immunoSEQ multiplex PCR, while the TCRdb copy is restricted to in-frame clones and leaves out a portion. The sample has 100,000 or so clones; about 77% are singletons. The sample taken for sequencing was PBMCs. The receptors stem from a woman aged 40 to 50 in good health and CMV-seronegative.

This chain links TRBV5-1 with TRBJ2-3; 10 bases agree with TRBD2. From germline, CDR1 is SGHRS and CDR2 YFSETQ. The CDR3 runs to 16 residues. V trimming: 0 bases; J trimming: 5 bases; junction bases outside the gene matches: 6. In DNA form, the CDR3 reads TGCGCCAGCAGCTTGGTCCTAGCGGGGGCGGTAGATACGCAGTATTTT. Its translation is CASSLVLAGAVDTQYF.

The J gene is TRBJ2-7, the V gene TRBV4-2; 11 positions agree with TRBD2. Germline CDR1 LGHNA, CDR2 YNFKEQ. The CDR3 loop spans 17 amino acids. J gave up 5 bases and V 0 bases, and 9 bases lay outside the gene matches. The CDR3 region is CASSQDPTSGGSHEQYF. The CDR3, as DNA: TGTGCCAGCAGCCAAGACCCCACTAGCGGGGGTAGCCACGAGCAGTACTTC.

The V call is TRBV14, the J call TRBJ1-1; no definite D call. The CDR3 is made up of 14 amino acids. The germline CDR1 and CDR2 sequences are SGHDN and FVKESK. Trimming took 1 base from V and 1 from J, leaving 7 bases between them. Here the CDR3 DNA reads TGTGCCAGCAGCCAAGTAGAGGGGAACACTGAAGCTTTCTTT. Its translation: CASSQVEGNTEAFF.

The CDR3 loop is CASSLGGGRSTDTQYF. The CDR3 region has the DNA TGCGCCAGCAGCCTGGGGGGGGGCCGCTCGACAGATACGCAGTATTTT. The chain has TRBV5-1 and TRBJ2-3; a possible D gene is TRBD2 (7 bases). The germline V gene encodes CDR1 SGHRS and CDR2 YFSETQ. This CDR3 is 16 amino acids long. Trimming removed 4 bases from V and 3 bases from J, with 18 bases in between.

The CDR3: CASQTGTSGNTIYF. The CDR3 coding sequence is TGTGCCAGTCAAACAGGGACCTCTGGAAACACCATATATTTT. This sequence joins TRBV9 and TRBJ1-3; D is possibly TRBD1 (6 bases). Per the germline V gene, CDR1 is SGDLS and CDR2 is YYNGEE. Trimming removed 8 bases from V and 0 bases from J, with 12 bases in between. The CDR3 length is 14 residues.

The chain joins TRBV6-1 to TRBJ1-5, with 9 nucleotides matching TRBD1. From germline, CDR1 is MNHNS and CDR2 SASEGT. J was trimmed by 5 bases and V by 8 bases; bases with no gene match: 7. The CDR3 extends over 14 amino acids. The CDR3 nucleotides read TGTGCCAGCTGGGACAGGGAGGTGGATCAGCCCCAGCATTTT. This translates into CASWDREVDQPQHF.

The rearrangement uses TRBV27 and TRBJ2-5; D perhaps matches TRBD1 (6 bases). V shed 4 bases and J shed 6 bases, with 12 bases lying between them. The germline V gene encodes CDR1 MNHEY and CDR2 SMNVEV (reference sequence). The CDR3 has 13 amino acids. This CDR3 is CASSSQGMKTQYF. The CDR3 DNA sequence: TGTGCCAGCAGTTCCCAGGGGATGAAGACCCAGTACTTC.

V and J are TRBV6-5 and TRBJ1-5; 9 positions agree with TRBD1. Germline V gene sequence: CDR1 MNHEY, CDR2 SVGAGI. The CDR3 is 14 amino acids. V dropped 6 bases and J dropped 6; count of bases not matched to a gene: 6. This CDR3 is CASSQTGGSQPQHF. CDR3 nucleotide sequence: TGTGCCAGCAGCCAGACAGGGGGAAGTCAGCCCCAGCATTTT.

The gene calls are TRBV18 and TRBJ1-1, with a tentative D call TRBD1 (5 bases). From germline, CDR1 is KGHSH and CDR2 LQKENI. This CDR3 is 17 amino acids long. V gave up 3 bases and J gave up 1 base, with 18 bases separating them. This chain's CDR3 is CASSPSVAQGANTEAFF. For the CDR3, the DNA is TGTGCCAGCTCACCCAGTGTTGCGCAGGGCGCGAACACTGAAGCTTTCTTT. Combining the CDR3 with reference TRBV18 and TRBJ1-1 gives the whole variable domain NAGVMQNPRHLVRRRGQEARLRCSPMKGHSHVYWYRQLPEEGLKFMVYLQKENIIDESGMPKERFSAEFPKEGPSILRIQQVVRGDSAAYFCASSPSVAQGANTEAFFGQGTRLTVV.

V and J are TRBV4-3 and TRBJ1-6; TRBD1 matches 9 bases. CDR3 length: 14 residues. Germline V gives CDR1 LGHNA, CDR2 YSLEER. The V segment lost 4 bases and the J segment 8 bases; nucleotides outside the gene matches: 3. For the CDR3, the DNA is TGCGCCAGCAGCCCGGGACAGGGAGATTCACCCCTCCACTTT. This translates into CASSPGQGDSPLHF.

The sample holds a few counts of this clone. V and J are TRBV2 and TRBJ2-1, with 10 positions matching TRBD2. The CDR3 contains 14 residues. Germline values: CDR1 SNHLY, CDR2 FYNNEI. Trimming removed 6 bases from V and 6 bases from J; junction bases left unmatched: 5. Here the CDR3 reads CASRPAGGPNEQFF. The CDR3 DNA follows: TGTGCCAGCAGGCCAGCGGGGGGGCCCAATGAGCAGTTCTTC.

This clone was seen just once. The V gene is TRBV29-1, the J gene TRBJ1-1; tentatively, D is TRBD1 (5 bases). The CDR3 contains 16 residues. The V gene's germline CDR1 is SQVTM and CDR2 ANQGSEA. V dropped 3 bases and J dropped 3 bases, with 20 bases sitting between them. The CDR3 is CSVEWISGGEDTEAFF. CDR3 bases: TGCAGCGTTGAGTGGATTTCTGGAGGGGAGGACACTGAAGCTTTCTTT.

The chain combines TRBV29-1 with TRBJ2-7, with 8 bases matching TRBD1. Looked up from germline, CDR1 is SQVTM and CDR2 is ANQGSEA. V trimming: 7 bases; J trimming: 0 bases; junction bases outside the gene matches: 5. This CDR3 is built from 13 residues. CDR3 sequence reads: CSARDRSSYEQYF. The CDR3 DNA reads TGCAGCGCCCGGGACAGGAGCTCCTACGAGCAGTACTTC.

This clone was counted only a few times. This chain joins TRBV4-2 and TRBJ2-2, with D unresolved. V was trimmed by 8 bases and J by 5 bases, leaving 15 bases between them. From germline, CDR1 is LGHNA and CDR2 YNFKEQ. The CDR3 is 14 residues long. The CDR3 loop is CASRGQTSTGELFF. Written as DNA, the CDR3 is TGTGCCAGCCGCGGCCAAACTTCAACCGGGGAGCTGTTTTTT.

This clone was detected a few times. The chain couples TRBV19 to TRBJ1-2, with 11 bases identical to TRBD1. The CDR3 covers 12 residues. Germline V gene sequence: CDR1 LNHDA, CDR2 SQIVND (reference sequence). The ends lost 10 bases at V and 8 bases at J; junction bases unmatched: 6. The chain's CDR3 is CATGQGAIGYTF. In nucleotides, the CDR3 is TGTGCCACCGGACAGGGGGCGATCGGCTACACCTTC.

J is TRBJ1-5 and V is TRBV7-2, with D possibly being TRBD1 (5 bases). This CDR3 region has 17 residues. Between the trimmed V and J ends, which lost 4 bases and 6 bases, there was a span of 22 bases. Germline CDR1 reads SGHTA; CDR2 reads FQGNSA. DNA for the CDR3: TGTGCCAGCAGCTCACCTCGGGGGGGAGTTCAGCCTCAGCCCCAGCATTTT. It is translated as CASSSPRGGVQPQPQHF.

The chain couples TRBV6-1 to TRBJ1-6, with a possible D match to TRBD1 (5 bases). The length of the CDR3 is 12 residues. Trimming removed 4 bases from V and 10 bases from J, with 8 bases in between. Per the germline V gene, CDR1 is MNHNS and CDR2 is SASEGT. DNA for the CDR3: TGTGCCAGCAGTGTGGGGGGATCACCCCTCCACTTT. The encoded protein is CASSVGGSPLHF.

This chain joins TRBV29-1 and TRBJ2-7; 8 nucleotides agree with TRBD1. Germline V gene lookup returns CDR1 SQVTM and CDR2 ANQGSEA. With V trimmed by 7 bases and J by 3 bases, 8 bases remained unmatched. This CDR3 has 13 amino acids. The CDR3 DNA follows: TGCAGCGCCGCGACAGGGGCGAGCTACGAGCAGTACTTC. Protein product: CSAATGASYEQYF.

CDR3 in DNA: TGTGCCACCAGCAGAGAGGGACAGGGAAATTCACCCCTCCACTTT. This gives the protein CATSREGQGNSPLHF. The chain combines TRBV15 with TRBJ1-6; 9 nucleotides match TRBD1. V shed 0 bases and J 7 bases; nucleotides not matched to a gene: 1. The CDR3 loop spans 15 amino acids. The germline V gene has CDR1 LNHNV and CDR2 YYDKDF (reference sequence).

This chain links TRBV7-9 with TRBJ1-6; tentatively, D is TRBD1 (5 bases). CDR1 and CDR2 from the germline V gene are SEHNR and FQNEAQ (reference sequence). Trimming cost V 1 base and J 10 bases, with 11 bases left between them. This CDR3 contains 14 residues. CDR3: CASSLGGGGSPLHF. The CDR3 nucleotides read TGTGCCAGCAGCTTAGGGGGGGGAGGGTCACCCCTCCACTTT.

The V gene is TRBV7-9, the J gene TRBJ2-7; D is undetermined. V was pared by 5 bases and J by 0 bases, with 14 bases between. Germline V lookup: CDR1 SEHNR, CDR2 FQNEAQ (reference sequence). The CDR3 loop spans 15 amino acids. CDR3 sequence reads: CASSPTSSSSYEQYF. As DNA, the CDR3 is TGTGCCAGCAGCCCCACTTCTTCGAGCTCCTACGAGCAGTACTTC.